The 8 T cell receptor beta chains below come from one sample, sequenced in a study of blood T cell repertoires in COVID-19. Repertoires were generated with immunoSEQ multiplex PCR, while TCRdb's copy carries only in-frame clones and drops some. Counted here are about 81,000 clones, 91% occurring once; the ten biggest clones make up 1.9%. The sample was peripheral blood. The receptors come from a woman between 45 and 60 years old in a cohort sampled during active COVID-19.

The chain recombines TRBV9 with TRBJ1-2; TRBD1 might be the D (6 bases). The CDR3 extends over 14 amino acids. V shed 4 bases and J shed 6 bases, with 16 bases lying between them. Per the germline V gene, CDR1 is SGDLS and CDR2 is YYNGEE. The chain's CDR3 is CASSPGGRRDGYTF. Here the CDR3 DNA reads TGTGCCAGCAGCCCCGGGGGGCGCCGGGATGGCTACACCTTC. The full variable domain, with the rest looked up from reference TRBV9 and TRBJ1-2, is DSGVTQTPKHLITATGQRVTLRCSPRSGDLSVYWYQQSLDQGLQFLIQYYNGEERAKGNILERFSAQQFPDLHSELNLSSLELGDSALYFCASSPGGRRDGYTFGSGTRLTVV.

The chain employs TRBV3-1 (or the pseudogene TRBV3-2) and TRBJ1-5; 7 positions match TRBD1. The germline V gene encodes CDR1 LGHDT and CDR2 YNNKEL (reference sequence). V shed 3 bases, J shed 4 bases, and the junction held 3 bases outside the gene matches. The CDR3 is made up of 14 amino acids. The CDR3 DNA sequence: TGTGCCAGCAGCCAGACAGGGCAGAATCAGCCCCAGCATTTT. This codes for CASSQTGQNQPQHF.

The CDR3 bases are TGTGCCTGGAGTTCACCCACTGGCGGGAGCAGTAATCACTCCTTCAAAGAGACCCAGTACTTC. This codes for CAWSSPTGGSSNHSFKETQYF. This rearrangement joins TRBV30 to TRBJ2-5; 7 nucleotides match TRBD2. The CDR3 runs to 21 residues. CDR1 GTSNPN and CDR2 SVGIG come from the germline V gene (reference sequence). Trimming at V came to 2 bases and at J to 3 bases, leaving 27 bases not matched to a gene.

The chain uses TRBV5-1 and TRBJ1-4; D may be TRBD1 (6 bases). The CDR3 runs 14 residues. Germline V CDR1 and CDR2: SGHRS, YFSETQ. V shed 0 bases and J shed 3 bases, with 6 bases lying between them. DNA of the CDR3: TGCGCCAGCAGCTTGGCAGGGGCTAATGAAAAACTGTTTTTT. It is translated as CASSLAGANEKLFF.

The J gene is TRBJ1-4, the V gene TRBV19; D not resolved. The CDR3 totals 14 residues. Germline V CDR1 and CDR2: LNHDA, SQIVND (reference sequence). V was pared by 4 bases and J by 0 bases, with 6 bases between. CDR3 nucleotide sequence: TGTGCCAGTAGTACCCAGTCAACTAATGAAAAACTGTTTTTT. Residues: CASSTQSTNEKLFF.

This chain links TRBV3-1 (or the pseudogene TRBV3-2) with TRBJ2-3; a weak D match, TRBD1 (5 bases). The ends were cut back, 7 bases at V and 8 bases at J, with 13 bases in the middle. The CDR3 covers 12 residues. The germline gives CDR1 LGHDT, CDR2 YNNKEL (reference sequence). The CDR3 is CASKGTGFTQYF. DNA of the CDR3: TGTGCCAGCAAGGGCACAGGCTTTACGCAGTATTTT.

The rearrangement uses TRBV5-4 and TRBJ1-2, with D unresolved. Per germline, CDR1 SGHNT and CDR2 YYREEE (reference sequence). Trimming took off 2 bases at V and 0 bases at J, with 8 bases between the two ends. CDR3 length: 14 amino acids. In DNA form, the CDR3 reads TGTGCCAGCAGCTTCGCCGGGGCTAACTATGGCTACACCTTC. This gives the protein CASSFAGANYGYTF.

The genes are TRBV5-8 and TRBJ2-2, with 7 positions matching TRBD2. Germline loops: CDR1 SGHTS, CDR2 YDEGEE. The CDR3 spans 16 residues. V lost 4 bases, J lost 2 bases, and 8 bases stayed unmatched. This CDR3 reads CASSPGRDTNTGELFF. CDR3 DNA: TGTGCCAGCAGCCCGGGGAGGGATACTAACACCGGGGAGCTGTTTTTT.